A single sample is the source of the 17 T cell receptor beta chains below, sequenced in a study of radiotherapy plus CTLA-4 blockade in lung cancer. TCRdb keeps only in-frame clones here, not all; method: immunoSEQ multiplex PCR. The sample has 43,000 or so clones; almost 65% are singletons. Sequenced material: peripheral blood, taken from a patient treated with radiotherapy plus ipilimumab. Every receptor here comes from a human donor with non-small cell lung cancer who had a partial response to radiotherapy plus ipilimumab.

CDR3 amino acids: CASSKVGGSEDCYEQYF. Written as DNA, the CDR3 is TGTGCCAGCAGCAAAGTTGGCGGGTCAGAGGATTGCTACGAGCAGTACTTC. This chain uses TRBV21-1 with TRBJ2-7; no check of the table's D call, TRBD2, against the DNA was made. TRBV21-1 is a listed pseudogene. CDR3 size: 17 residues.

The chain uses TRBV19 and TRBJ1-1; D is unresolved. V lost 5 bases and J 2 bases, leaving 9 bases between the germline ends. CDR3 length equals 13 residues. Per the germline V gene, CDR1 is LNHDA and CDR2 is SQIVND (reference sequence). CDR3 sequence (DNA): TGTGCCAGTAGTTACACACGTAACACTGAAGCTTTCTTT. Protein product: CASSYTRNTEAFF. Combining the CDR3 with reference TRBV19 and TRBJ1-1 gives the whole variable domain DGGITQSPKYLFRKEGQNVTLSCEQNLNHDAMYWYRQDPGQGLRLIYYSQIVNDFQKGDIAEGYSVSREKKESFPLTVTSAQKNPTAFYLCASSYTRNTEAFFGQGTRLTVV.

The rearrangement uses TRBV7-2 and TRBJ2-5; the match to TRBD2 covers 10 bases. This CDR3 contains 15 residues. With V trimmed by 3 bases and J by 5 bases, 6 bases remained unmatched. Per the germline V gene, CDR1 is SGHTA and CDR2 is FQGNSA. CDR3 coding DNA: TGTGCCAGCAGCTTCCAGCGGGGGGGCGGGGAGACCCAGTACTTC. Amino acid sequence: CASSFQRGGGETQYF. The whole variable domain, remainder taken from reference TRBV7-2 and TRBJ2-5, is GAGVSQSPSNKVTEKGKDVELRCDPISGHTALYWYRQSLGQGLEFLIYFQGNSAPDKSGLPSDRFSAERTGGSVSTLTIQRTQQEDSAVYLCASSFQRGGGETQYFGPGTRLLVL.

The chain has TRBV5-1 and TRBJ2-1; D may be TRBD1 (6 bases). The germline V gene has CDR1 SGHRS and CDR2 YFSETQ. Trimming took 1 base from V and 7 from J, leaving 12 bases between them. The CDR3 sequence is 14 residues long. CDR3 nucleotides: TGCGCCAGCAGCTTGTCAGGGGCCCAGAATGAGCAGTTCTTC. Amino acid sequence: CASSLSGAQNEQFF.

This clone occurred a few times. CDR3 coding DNA: TGTGCCAGCAGTACAGGGGAGCTAGTAACCTACGAGCAGTACTTC. Encoded protein: CASSTGELVTYEQYF. This sequence joins TRBV5-6 and TRBJ2-7, with 7 bases matching TRBD1. Germline V gene lookup returns CDR1 SGHDT and CDR2 YYEEEE. After removal of 5 bases from V and 2 bases from J, the junction contained 10 bases not matched to a gene. This CDR3 region has 15 residues.

The chain recombines TRBV5-6 with TRBJ2-1; 7 positions match TRBD2. In germline, CDR1 is SGHDT, CDR2 YYEEEE. The CDR3 is 15 residues long. The junction had 4 bases not matched to a gene; V was cut back by 0 bases and J by 4 bases. The CDR3 bases are TGTGCCAGCAGCTTGGGCGGGAGCGGGTACAATGAGCAGTTCTTC. Its protein is CASSLGGSGYNEQFF.

This chain joins TRBV4-1 and TRBJ2-7; 8 bases are shared with TRBD1. Germline CDR1 and CDR2: MGHRA and YSYEKL. CDR3 size: 16 residues. The V and J ends lost 5 bases and 1 base, in that order; junction bases with no gene match: 10. CDR3 nucleotide sequence: TGCGCCAGCAGCAAAGCCTCCGGGACAGGATCCTACGAGCAGTACTTC. Translating it yields CASSKASGTGSYEQYF.

This chain joins TRBV5-4 and TRBJ2-1; 9 nucleotides align to TRBD2. Germline loops: CDR1 SGHNT, CDR2 YYREEE (reference sequence). CDR3 length equals 15 residues. The V segment lost 3 bases and the J segment 7 bases; nucleotides outside the gene matches: 8. The CDR3 here is CASSSRGREGNEQFF. CDR3 DNA sequence: TGTGCCAGCAGCTCCCGTGGGCGGGAGGGGAATGAGCAGTTCTTC.

This chain connects TRBV11-3 to TRBJ2-3, with D unclear. CDR3 length: 13 residues. Trimming left V 5 bases short and J 0 bases short, with 6 bases between. The V gene's germline CDR1 is SGHNT and CDR2 YENEEA. The CDR3 DNA is TGTGCCAGCAGCGTCTACAGCACAGATACGCAGTATTTT. This gives the protein CASSVYSTDTQYF.

A few counts support this clone. V gene TRBV29-1 combines with J gene TRBJ1-1; D may be TRBD1 (5 bases). The ends were cut back, 7 bases at V and 0 bases at J, with 9 bases in the middle. Germline V gene sequence: CDR1 SQVTM, CDR2 ANQGSEA. The CDR3 runs 12 residues. CDR3 coding DNA: TGCAGCGCGACAGAACTGAACACTGAAGCTTTCTTT. Its protein is CSATELNTEAFF.

This chain links TRBV7-5 with TRBJ2-1; TRBD2 is the table's D call, not checked against the DNA. TRBV7-5 is described as a pseudogene. The CDR3 is 13 amino acids. The CDR3 region is CARSPTGNNEQFF. The CDR3 nucleotides are TGTGCCAGAAGCCCGACTGGAAACAATGAGCAGTTCTTC.

The DNA of the CDR3 is TGTGCCAGCAGCTTGGACGGGGACTATGGCTACACCTTC. It yields the protein CASSLDGDYGYTF. The chain combines TRBV5-5 with TRBJ1-2; D is undetermined. Trimming shortened V by 0 bases and J by 3 bases, and 6 bases separated the two germline ends. The germline V gene has CDR1 SGHKS and CDR2 YYEKEE (reference sequence). This CDR3 region has 13 residues.

This clone was observed a few times. The V and J genes are TRBV11-3 and TRBJ2-1, with 8 bases identical to TRBD2. The CDR3 has 15 amino acids. V lost 4 bases and J lost 5; bases outside the gene matches: 7. Per germline, CDR1 SGHNT and CDR2 YENEEA. The CDR3 sequence: CASSSPGRGDNEQFF. The CDR3 region has the DNA TGTGCCAGCAGCTCTCCTGGGCGGGGGGACAATGAGCAGTTCTTC. Full variable domain (remainder filled in from reference TRBV11-3 and TRBJ2-1): EAGVVQSPRYKIIEKKQPVAFWCNPISGHNTLYWYLQNLGQGPELLIRYENEEAVDDSQLPKDRFSAERLKGVDSTLKIQPAELGDSAVYLCASSSPGRGDNEQFFGPGTRLTVL.

The chain recombines TRBV7-2 with TRBJ2-2, with D uncertain. Trimming left V 2 bases short and J 2 bases short, with 6 bases between. In germline, CDR1 is SGHTA, CDR2 FQGNSA. The CDR3 runs to 14 residues. CDR3 DNA: TGTGCCAGCAGCTTACAGGTTAACACCGGGGAGCTGTTTTTT. It yields the protein CASSLQVNTGELFF. The entire variable domain, with the rest obtained from reference TRBV7-2 and TRBJ2-2, is as follows: GAGVSQSPSNKVTEKGKDVELRCDPISGHTALYWYRQSLGQGLEFLIYFQGNSAPDKSGLPSDRFSAERTGGSVSTLTIQRTQQEDSAVYLCASSLQVNTGELFFGEGSRLTVL.

This chain joins TRBV10-1 and TRBJ2-1; D possibly corresponds to TRBD2 (5 bases). The germline V and J ends were trimmed by 2 bases and 1 base, with 9 bases remaining between them. The length of the CDR3 is 15 residues. Germline-derived CDR1 and CDR2 are WNHNN and SYGVQD (reference sequence). CDR3 sequence (DNA): TGCGCCAGCAGTGAGGGCAGCGGATCCTACAATGAGCAGTTCTTC. This translates into CASSEGSGSYNEQFF.

This clone was detected only a few times. V usage is TRBV16 and J usage is TRBJ1-5; 8 nucleotides match TRBD1. CDR3 length: 14 amino acids. Germline values: CDR1 KGHSY, CDR2 FQNENV. With 2 bases clipped from V and 9 bases from J, the junction kept 6 bases outside the gene matches. Written as DNA, the CDR3 is TGTGCCAGCAGCCAAGGGGGACAGGTCGGGCCCCAGCATTTT. Its protein product is CASSQGGQVGPQHF.

This rearrangement joins TRBV15 to TRBJ1-4; the D gene is possibly TRBD1 (5 bases). The length of the CDR3 is 16 residues. Between the trimmed V and J ends, which lost 1 base and 2 bases, there was a span of 11 bases. Looked up from germline, CDR1 is LNHNV and CDR2 is YYDKDF (reference sequence). The CDR3 bases are TGTGCCACCAGCAGAGGGCAGGGAAGGACTAATGAAAAACTGTTTTTT. It yields the protein CATSRGQGRTNEKLFF.